The text below deals with one T cell receptor (beta chain). The sample belongs to a study of control samples from healthy donors and cancer patients. The method was immunoSEQ multiplex PCR; TCRdb's version includes in-frame clones alone and lacks a portion of them. The table has about 180,000 clones, more than 90% seen once. The ends were cut back, 1 base at V and 8 bases at J, with 19 bases in the middle. CDR1 and CDR2 (germline): SGHRS, YFSETQ. This CDR3 has 17 amino acids. The gene calls are TRBV5-1 and TRBJ1-6, with D uncertain. Sequenced material: blood. The receptor was derived from a woman in her thirties or forties in good health. Here the CDR3 DNA reads TGCGCCAGCAGCTTGAGGGCCTTGGGCCGCGTCGATTCACCCCTCCACTTT. Amino acids: CASSLRALGRVDSPLHF.